The T cell receptor beta chain described here comes from a study of T-cell memory formation after mild COVID-19. From the 5' RACE reads, TCRdb called clonotypes with MiXCR, one entry per CDR3 protein. The table has 250,000 to 300,000 distinct CDR3 sequences, 8.2% seen once. This clonotype was detected a few times. What it recognizes is unknown. Study-level results: Cross-reactive memory apparently joined, as some responding clones appeared in pre-infection memory.

The TCR was taken from a man aged 18-30 years who had mild COVID-19 (a few samples of this study predate the infection). Cell type and time point are not known. Sequenced material: PBMCs or a T cell subset sorted from them (not recorded which).

CDR3 region: CSVSSGANVLTF. The CDR3 DNA is TGCAGCGTTAGCTCTGGGGCCAACGTCCTGACTTTC. The rearrangement links TRBV29-1 to TRBJ2-6; unclear D gene. The CDR3 covers 12 residues. Trimming pared 5 bases from V and 0 bases from J, leaving 2 bases between. In germline, CDR1 is SQVTM, CDR2 ANQGSEA.